One and the same sample provided the 9 T cell receptor beta chains below, sequenced in a study of blood T cell repertoires in COVID-19. Generated by immunoSEQ multiplex PCR, the TCRdb table keeps only in-frame clones and is missing some. Counted here are a few hundred thousand clones, about 90% occurring once; the ten biggest clones make up under 0.7%. Sequencing was performed on PBMCs or T cells enriched from blood (not recorded which). These receptors were collected from a man aged 18 to 30 who had recovered from COVID-19.

The chain has TRBV7-9 and TRBJ2-7; no firm D call. The CDR3 spans 15 residues. Germline assignment: CDR1 SEHNR and CDR2 FQNEAQ (reference sequence). The ends were cut back, 5 bases at V and 0 bases at J, with 14 bases in the middle. The CDR3 DNA reads as TGTGCCAGCAGCCCCCCAGACCCTAGCTCCTACGAGCAGTACTTC. The encoded protein is CASSPPDPSSYEQYF. The full variable domain, rest sourced from reference TRBV7-9 and TRBJ2-7, is DTGVSQNPRHKITKRGQNVTFRCDPISEHNRLYWYRQTLGQGPEFLTYFQNEAQLEKSRLLSDRFSAERPKGSFSTLEIQRTEQGDSAMYLCASSPPDPSSYEQYFGPGTRLTVT.

The chain uses TRBV5-6 and TRBJ1-4; weak D call: TRBD1 (5 bases). The germline V and J ends were trimmed by 3 bases and 0 bases, with 9 bases remaining between them. The CDR3 sequence is 15 residues long. Germline V gene data show CDR1 as SGHDT and CDR2 as YYEEEE. In DNA form, the CDR3 reads TGTGCCAGCAGCTGGGGCCGGGCAACTAATGAAAAACTGTTTTTT. Translating it yields CASSWGRATNEKLFF.

This clone was seen only a few times. The chain carries TRBV5-1 and TRBJ1-1; TRBD1 is a possible D gene (5 bases). V was clipped by 6 bases and J by 3 bases, with 15 bases between them. Germline V lookup: CDR1 SGHRS, CDR2 YFSETQ. The CDR3 sequence is 14 residues long. CDR3 protein: CASTRRGDYTEAFF. In nucleotides, the CDR3 is TGCGCCAGCACGAGGAGGGGTGATTACACTGAAGCTTTCTTT.

The chain links TRBV29-1 to TRBJ2-2; 10 nucleotides agree with TRBD2. The CDR3 covers 15 residues. Germline CDR1 is SQVTM and CDR2 is ANQGSEA. J gave up 5 bases and V 4 bases, and 7 bases lay outside the gene matches. The CDR3 DNA follows: TGCAGCGTTGTAGCGGGAGGCGGCGGGACCGGGGAGCTGTTTTTT. This codes for CSVVAGGGGTGELFF.

V is TRBV7-9 and J is TRBJ2-3; maybe TRBD2 (6 bases). CDR3 size: 16 residues. V was shortened by 5 bases and J by 5 bases, with 20 bases between the two germline ends. Germline CDR1 and CDR2: SEHNR and FQNEAQ (reference sequence). CDR3 DNA: TGTGCCAGCAGCCTCAGTCAGCGGGTTGGGAAAGATACGCAGTATTTT. This sequence encodes CASSLSQRVGKDTQYF. Full variable domain (rest looked up from reference TRBV7-9 and TRBJ2-3): DTGVSQNPRHKITKRGQNVTFRCDPISEHNRLYWYRQTLGQGPEFLTYFQNEAQLEKSRLLSDRFSAERPKGSFSTLEIQRTEQGDSAMYLCASSLSQRVGKDTQYFGPGTRLTVL.

The chain carries TRBV30 and TRBJ1-1; D uncertain. Germline V CDR1 and CDR2: GTSNPN, SVGIG (reference sequence). The V end lost 0 bases, the J end lost 7 bases, and 15 bases lay between the germline ends. The CDR3 spans 14 residues. The CDR3 coding sequence is TGTGCCTGGAGTGTACCACCGGTCTACAGTGAAGCTTTCTTT. Translating gives CAWSVPPVYSEAFF.

This rearrangement joins TRBV10-3 to TRBJ1-3; D might be TRBD1 (6 bases). The V end was cut by 1 base, the J end by 3 bases, with 13 bases between. This CDR3 region has 16 residues. Germline values: CDR1 ENHRY, CDR2 SYGVKD. The CDR3 DNA follows: TGTGCCATCAGTGAGTTGGGGGCCCCGCTTGGAAACACCATATATTTT. As protein: CAISELGAPLGNTIYF.

V usage is TRBV3-1 (or the pseudogene TRBV3-2) and J usage is TRBJ1-4; a possible D gene is TRBD1 (6 bases). V was trimmed by 3 bases and J by 3 bases, leaving 14 bases between them. CDR3 size: 16 residues. Germline V gene data show CDR1 as LGHDT and CDR2 as YNNKEL (reference sequence). The CDR3 DNA reads TGTGCCAGCAGCCACCCCAGGGGCAGTCCTAATGAAAAACTGTTTTTT. It yields the protein CASSHPRGSPNEKLFF.

The chain combines TRBV10-2 with TRBJ2-7; TRBD2 matches at 12 bases. This CDR3 is 15 amino acids long. The trim removed 6 bases at V and 6 bases at J, leaving 9 bases unmatched. Germline V gives CDR1 WSHSY, CDR2 SAAADI. CDR3 sequence: CASRPTSGRGGEQYF. CDR3 DNA: TGCGCCAGCAGGCCGACTAGCGGGAGAGGGGGCGAGCAGTACTTC.